A selection of T cell receptor beta chains follows, all from one sample in a study of radiation and T cells in renal cell carcinoma. Repertoires were generated with immunoSEQ multiplex PCR, while TCRdb's copy carries only in-frame clones and drops some. The sample holds about 22,000 clones, about half seen once. The material sequenced was tumor tissue, taken from a patient whose treatment included radiotherapy and nephrectomy. The receptors were sampled from a woman between 45 and 65 years old with renal cell carcinoma. Both conserved end residues are part of each CDR3. Some rows have no size entry. The others give once, few or many, or a class for an expanded clone.

j_gene: TRBJ1-1; abundance: .; v_gene: TRBV6-4; CDR3aa: CASRIRGGTEAFF
j_gene: TRBJ1-4; abundance: .; v_gene: TRBV7-9; CDR3aa: CASSLNRANNEKLFF
j_gene: TRBJ2-7; abundance: few; v_gene: TRBV11-1; CDR3aa: CASSYAQASYEQYF
j_gene: TRBJ2-5; abundance: .; v_gene: TRBV9; CDR3aa: CASSLGLAGQETQYF
j_gene: TRBJ2-1; abundance: few; v_gene: TRBV4-3; CDR3aa: CASSQDLAGITYNEQFF
j_gene: TRBJ2-1; abundance: .; v_gene: TRBV7-9; CDR3aa: CASSPLGGSSPSYNEQFF
j_gene: TRBJ1-1; abundance: once; v_gene: TRBV2; CDR3aa: CASARQGIGKQTEAFF
j_gene: TRBJ2-7; abundance: .; v_gene: TRBV18; CDR3aa: CASSQFLGQGGYEQYF
j_gene: TRBJ1-6; abundance: few; v_gene: TRBV7-2; CDR3aa: CASSLRGSYNSPLHF
j_gene: TRBJ1-1; abundance: .; v_gene: TRBV18; CDR3aa: CASSPRPLNTEAFF
j_gene: TRBJ1-6; abundance: .; v_gene: TRBV7-2; CDR3aa: CASSLGGTGPYNSPLHF
j_gene: TRBJ1-1; abundance: .; v_gene: TRBV6-6; CDR3aa: CASSYLSGGPEAFF
j_gene: TRBJ1-5; abundance: few; v_gene: TRBV25-1; CDR3aa: CASRGQGINQPQHF
j_gene: TRBJ1-2; abundance: once; v_gene: TRBV5-1; CDR3aa: CASSLGQHYGYTF
j_gene: TRBJ2-5; abundance: .; v_gene: TRBV10-2; CDR3aa: CASSERARETQYF
j_gene: TRBJ1-6; abundance: medium-sized; v_gene: TRBV9; CDR3aa: CASSVVGPSSLNSPLHF
j_gene: TRBJ1-1; abundance: few; v_gene: TRBV7-9; CDR3aa: CASRQGADTEAFF
j_gene: TRBJ2-7; abundance: .; v_gene: TRBV7-9; CDR3aa: CATRGGGSYEQYF
j_gene: TRBJ1-2; abundance: .; v_gene: TRBV5-6; CDR3aa: CASSLQPGNYGYTF
j_gene: TRBJ2-2; abundance: .; v_gene: TRBV7-9; CDR3aa: CASSSNNRGGAGELFF
j_gene: TRBJ1-1; abundance: .; v_gene: TRBV19; CDR3aa: CASSTFGAVNTEAFF
j_gene: TRBJ1-3; abundance: .; v_gene: TRBV5-4; CDR3aa: CASSQGAGDYSGNTIYF
j_gene: TRBJ1-4; abundance: few; v_gene: TRBV6-5; CDR3aa: CASSYSSTGEKLFF
j_gene: TRBJ2-1; abundance: few; v_gene: TRBV4-2; CDR3aa: CASSWTGDEQFF
j_gene: TRBJ1-6; abundance: .; v_gene: TRBV2; CDR3aa: CASSRQGATSPLHF
j_gene: TRBJ2-7; abundance: .; v_gene: TRBV4-3; CDR3aa: CASSQGTGGTSDEQYF
j_gene: TRBJ2-3; abundance: .; v_gene: TRBV5-1; CDR3aa: CASSSLAGGTDTQYF
j_gene: TRBJ1-6; abundance: .; v_gene: TRBV6-1; CDR3aa: CASSHRTGYNSPLHF
j_gene: TRBJ1-1; abundance: many; v_gene: TRBV6-5; CDR3aa: CASSYGGGTEAFF
j_gene: TRBJ2-3; abundance: .; v_gene: TRBV30; CDR3aa: CAWRALGVAGGDTQYF
j_gene: TRBJ1-1; abundance: .; v_gene: TRBV7-9; CDR3aa: CASSQRGMNTEAFF
j_gene: TRBJ2-1; abundance: .; v_gene: TRBV7-3; CDR3aa: CASSASGLGGGEQFF
j_gene: TRBJ1-4; abundance: medium-sized; v_gene: TRBV7-8; CDR3aa: CASSLGIRINEKLFF
j_gene: TRBJ2-6; abundance: few; v_gene: TRBV18; CDR3aa: CASSPQGAIVSGANVLTF
j_gene: TRBJ2-2; abundance: many; v_gene: TRBV7-9; CDR3aa: CASSFTAGELGELFF
j_gene: TRBJ2-7; abundance: .; v_gene: TRBV6-5; CDR3aa: CASSSGTGTYEQYF
j_gene: TRBJ2-1; abundance: .; v_gene: TRBV29-1; CDR3aa: CSVGQGRDEQFF
j_gene: TRBJ2-3; abundance: .; v_gene: TRBV9; CDR3aa: CASSATPRGSTDTQYF
j_gene: TRBJ1-4; abundance: few; v_gene: TRBV19; CDR3aa: CASSRDKDNEKLFF
j_gene: TRBJ2-7; abundance: .; v_gene: TRBV7-2; CDR3aa: CASGAYEQYF
j_gene: TRBJ2-3; abundance: few; v_gene: TRBV5-1; CDR3aa: CASSLGGLGADTQYF
j_gene: TRBJ1-1; abundance: many; v_gene: TRBV2; CDR3aa: CASIELQGERGSEAFF
j_gene: TRBJ2-5; abundance: many; v_gene: TRBV18; CDR3aa: CASSPEETQYF
j_gene: TRBJ2-7; abundance: few; v_gene: TRBV11-2; CDR3aa: CASSSGSSAFYEQYF
j_gene: TRBJ2-7; abundance: few; v_gene: TRBV4-2; CDR3aa: CASSQDLRAGNSYEQYF
j_gene: TRBJ1-1; abundance: many; v_gene: TRBV19; CDR3aa: CASSLTSRYPEAFF
j_gene: TRBJ1-2; abundance: large; v_gene: TRBV18; CDR3aa: CASSHTRVSGDYGYTF